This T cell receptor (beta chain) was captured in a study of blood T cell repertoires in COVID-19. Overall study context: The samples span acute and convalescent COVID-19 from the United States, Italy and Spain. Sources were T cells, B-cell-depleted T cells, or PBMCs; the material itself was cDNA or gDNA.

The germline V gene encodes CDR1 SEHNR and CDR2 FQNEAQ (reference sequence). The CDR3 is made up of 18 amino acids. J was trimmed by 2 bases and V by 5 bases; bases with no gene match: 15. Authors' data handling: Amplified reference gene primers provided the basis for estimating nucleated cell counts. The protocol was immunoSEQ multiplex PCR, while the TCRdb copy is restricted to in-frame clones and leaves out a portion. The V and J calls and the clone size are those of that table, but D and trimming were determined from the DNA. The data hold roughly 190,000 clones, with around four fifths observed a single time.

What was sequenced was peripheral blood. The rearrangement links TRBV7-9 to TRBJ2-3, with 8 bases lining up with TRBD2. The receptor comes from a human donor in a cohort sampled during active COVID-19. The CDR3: CASSRAEISGAITDTQYF. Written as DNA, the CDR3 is TGTGCCAGCAGCCGAGCCGAAATTAGCGGGGCGATCACAGATACGCAGTATTTT.